These 20 T cell receptor beta chains share one sample of origin, sequenced in a study of blood T cells in healthy people across ages. The authors ran a second PCR of roughly 6 to 12 cycles using a sample-barcoded 5' primer and a J-beta primer mix. Via MiXCR, TCRdb re-called the 5' RACE reads, giving one row per CDR3 protein. The table lists roughly 1.6 million distinct CDR3 sequences, approximately 32% of them singletons. Sequenced sample: blood. Receptors originate from a woman aged 25 to 39 in good health.

This clonotype has only a few counts. The rearrangement links TRBV20-1 to TRBJ1-1; 8 bases line up with TRBD1. J lost 5 bases, V lost 4 bases, and 6 bases had no gene match. Per germline, CDR1 DFQATT and CDR2 SNEGSKA (reference sequence). This CDR3 is built from 13 residues. CDR3 residues: CSAKETGETEAFF. CDR3 DNA: TGCAGTGCTAAGGAGACAGGGGAGACTGAAGCTTTCTTT.

The rearrangement joins TRBV2 to TRBJ2-3; D possibly uses TRBD1 or TRBD2 (5 bases each). There are 20 residues in the CDR3. V lost 3 bases and J lost 5, with 30 bases in between. The germline V gene has CDR1 SNHLY and CDR2 FYNNEI. The CDR3 coding sequence is TGTGCCAGCAGTGAGAGCCCCCGCGGAAAGGGCTCGCGAGGGGTAGATACGCAGTATTTT. This sequence encodes CASSESPRGKGSRGVDTQYF.

The chain uses TRBV15 and TRBJ1-4; possible D gene TRBD1, 5 bases. Trimming took 1 base from V and 13 from J, leaving 19 bases between them. CDR1 and CDR2 from the germline V gene are LNHNV and YYDKDF (reference sequence). CDR3 length equals 15 residues. The CDR3 loop reads CATSRAGIGGGGLFF. The CDR3 nucleotides are TGTGCCACCAGCAGAGCTGGGATCGGTGGGGGGGGACTGTTTTTT.

This clonotype was detected only a few times. The V call is TRBV20-1, the J call TRBJ2-7, with D perhaps TRBD1 or TRBD2 (5 bases each). This CDR3 region has 14 residues. Trimming removed 3 bases from V and 7 bases from J, with 19 bases in between. Germline V gene data show CDR1 as DFQATT and CDR2 as SNEGSKA (reference sequence). This chain's CDR3 is CSASPGTRRLEQYF. Written as DNA, the CDR3 is TGCAGTGCTAGTCCCGGGACCCGGCGTTTGGAGCAGTACTTC.

This clonotype was detected only a few times. For the CDR3, the DNA is TGTGCCAGCAGTTTAGTTTTGAGTGGCGAGACCCAGTACTTC. It encodes CASSLVLSGETQYF. This chain connects TRBV12-3 or TRBV12-4 to TRBJ2-5; D is uncertain. The V and J ends lost 1 base and 5 bases respectively, with 11 bases between them. The CDR3 has 14 residues.

V usage is TRBV27 and J usage is TRBJ2-1; D is unclear. Trimming cost V 2 bases and J 6 bases, with 11 bases left between them. CDR1 and CDR2 from the germline V gene are MNHEY and SMNVEV (reference sequence). The CDR3 runs to 14 residues. DNA of the CDR3: TGTGCCAGCAGTTTAGACCCCTGGGGCAATGAGCAGTTCTTC. The encoded protein is CASSLDPWGNEQFF.

J is TRBJ1-1 and V is TRBV18; no reliable D call. Germline V gives CDR1 KGHSH, CDR2 LQKENI. V was trimmed by 3 bases and J by 1 base, leaving 12 bases between them. CDR3 length equals 15 residues. CDR3 amino acids: CASSPEAGKNTEAFF. The CDR3 region has the DNA TGTGCCAGCTCACCTGAAGCCGGGAAGAACACTGAAGCTTTCTTT.

This clonotype was picked up a small number of times. V usage is TRBV10-3 and J usage is TRBJ2-1; possibly TRBD1 for D (6 bases). The CDR3 extends over 13 amino acids. With 2 bases removed from V and 7 bases from J, the gap between germline ends came to 9 bases. Germline values: CDR1 ENHRY, CDR2 SYGVKD. Here the CDR3 DNA reads TGTGCCATCAGTGAGGCAGGGGCAAATGAGCAGTTCTTC. Protein: CAISEAGANEQFF.

This clonotype was counted a few times. The V call is TRBV7-9, the J call TRBJ1-1; no reliable D call. Deletions cut 5 bases from V and 5 bases from J, with 9 bases between. CDR3 length equals 12 residues. CDR1 is SEHNR and CDR2 is FQNEAQ in the germline V gene (reference sequence). CDR3 loop: CASSTSGTEAFF. As DNA, the CDR3 is TGTGCCAGCAGCACAAGTGGGACTGAAGCTTTCTTT. Full variable domain (rest looked up from reference TRBV7-9 and TRBJ1-1): DTGVSQNPRHKITKRGQNVTFRCDPISEHNRLYWYRQTLGQGPEFLTYFQNEAQLEKSRLLSDRFSAERPKGSFSTLEIQRTEQGDSAMYLCASSTSGTEAFFGQGTRLTVV.

Of note for this clonotype: This clone may be a read error of a much larger clone one base away. The CDR3 protein is CSAFDRPDQPQHF. The CDR3, as DNA: TGCAGTGCCTTTGACAGGCCGGATCAGCCCCAGCATTTT. The chain carries TRBV20-1 and TRBJ1-5; D is possibly TRBD1 (6 bases). The CDR3 length is 13 residues. Germline assignment: CDR1 DFQATT and CDR2 SNEGSKA (reference sequence). V was pared by 6 bases and J by 5 bases, with 14 bases between.

This clonotype has just one count. This sequence joins TRBV28 and TRBJ1-4; 9 bases fit TRBD1. The ends lost 5 bases at V and 5 bases at J; junction bases unmatched: 6. CDR3 length: 15 amino acids. CDR1 is MDHEN, CDR2 SYDVKM, per germline. The DNA of the CDR3 is TGTGCCAGCAGTGAGGCGGGACAGGGCAATGAAAAACTGTTTTTT. Protein product: CASSEAGQGNEKLFF. Full variable domain (rest looked up from reference TRBV28 and TRBJ1-4): DVKVTQSSRYLVKRTGEKVFLECVQDMDHENMFWYRQDPGLGLRLIYFSYDVKMKEKGDIPEGYSVSREKKERFSLILESASTNQTSMYLCASSEAGQGNEKLFFGSGTQLSVL.

The chain is built from TRBV10-3 and TRBJ1-6, with D hard to call. V dropped 2 bases and J dropped 9 bases, with 11 bases sitting between them. The germline V gene has CDR1 ENHRY and CDR2 SYGVKD. The CDR3 is 14 residues long. CDR3 in DNA: TGTGCCATCAGTGAGGGTCCCCGGTCTTCACCCCTCCACTTT. Translating it yields CAISEGPRSSPLHF.

The chain recombines TRBV6-1 with TRBJ1-6; D remains unclear. Germline assignment: CDR1 MNHNS and CDR2 SASEGT. V was trimmed by 4 bases and J by 7 bases, leaving 17 bases between them. The CDR3 has 16 amino acids. CDR3 sequence reads: CASSAREQSRNSPLHF. The CDR3 nucleotides are TGTGCCAGCAGTGCTCGTGAACAGTCGAGGAATTCACCCCTCCACTTT.

The chain links TRBV5-1 to TRBJ2-5, with D perhaps matching TRBD2 (6 bases). V was trimmed by 4 bases and J by 9 bases, leaving 16 bases between them. This CDR3 is built from 13 residues. Germline V gene lookup returns CDR1 SGHRS and CDR2 YFSETQ. The CDR3 bases are TGCGCCAGCAGCCTGGGGACCTGGGAGGCCCAGTACTTC. This translates into CASSLGTWEAQYF.

Comment on this clonotype: Since a much larger clone is just one base distant, this may be a read error. This chain links TRBV7-2 with TRBJ1-2, with a weak D call TRBD1 (6 bases). V was pared by 7 bases and J by 6 bases, with 30 bases between. The CDR3 contains 18 residues. Germline values: CDR1 SGHTA, CDR2 FQGNSA. CDR3: CASTESASWGGRSHGYTF. In DNA form, the CDR3 reads TGTGCCAGCACAGAATCCGCGAGCTGGGGGGGGCGGTCCCATGGCTACACCTTC. Together with reference TRBV7-2 and TRBJ1-2, the CDR3 gives the full variable domain: GAGVSQSPSNKVTEKGKDVELRCDPISGHTALYWYRQSLGQGLEFLIYFQGNSAPDKSGLPSDRFSAERTGGSVSTLTIQRTQQEDSAVYLCASTESASWGGRSHGYTFGSGTRLTVV.

With respect to this clonotype: A much more abundant neighbour one base away suggests this may be a read error. The rearrangement links TRBV7-9 to TRBJ2-5, with D perhaps TRBD2 (6 bases). The germline gives CDR1 SEHNR, CDR2 FQNEAQ (reference sequence). The CDR3 runs to 13 residues. The CDR3 DNA reads TGTGCCAGCAGCGGGGGGTACCAAGGGACCCAGTACTTC. Its protein product is CASSGGYQGTQYF. The full variable domain, its missing parts supplied by reference TRBV7-9 and TRBJ2-5, is DTGVSQNPRHKITKRGQNVTFRCDPISEHNRLYWYRQTLGQGPEFLTYFQNEAQLEKSRLLSDRFSAERPKGSFSTLEIQRTEQGDSAMYLCASSGGYQGTQYFGPGTRLLVL.

The chain links TRBV12-3 or TRBV12-4 to TRBJ2-1, with 7 bases that match TRBD2. The length of the CDR3 is 15 residues. With V trimmed by 4 bases and J by 4 bases, 7 bases remained unmatched. CDR3 nucleotide sequence: TGTGCCAGCAGTTCTATGGCGGGAGTGTACAATGAGCAGTTCTTC. Translation: CASSSMAGVYNEQFF.

This clonotype has just a few counts. V and J are TRBV11-1 and TRBJ2-5, with D maybe TRBD1 (5 bases). Between the trimmed V and J ends, which lost 3 bases and 4 bases, there was a span of 21 bases. CDR1 is SGHAT, CDR2 FQDESV, per germline (reference sequence). The CDR3 spans 17 residues. The DNA for the CDR3 is TGTGCCAGCAGCTTGCCGATCGACCCGGTGGGGCTAGAGACCCAGTACTTC. Translated, it gives CASSLPIDPVGLETQYF.

This clonotype has a handful of counts. This rearrangement joins TRBV9 to TRBJ2-7; possible D gene TRBD2, 6 bases. The V end was cut by 3 bases, the J end by 7 bases, with 17 bases between. The germline V gene has CDR1 SGDLS and CDR2 YYNGEE. The CDR3 is 14 amino acids. The CDR3 spells CASSAGRPSGEQYF. The CDR3 nucleotides are TGTGCCAGCAGCGCAGGGAGGCCATCGGGGGAGCAGTACTTC.

V is TRBV30 and J is TRBJ2-5, with D perhaps given as TRBD1 or TRBD2 (5 bases each). The J call may be in error: the DNA end matches TRBJ2-7 better. The CDR3 loop spans 12 amino acids. The germline V gene has CDR1 GTSNPN and CDR2 SVGIG (reference sequence). The CDR3 nucleotides are TGTGCCTGGAGAGGGGACGCCTACGAGCAGTACTTC. Translation gives CAWRGDAYEQYF.